Listed here are 18 T cell receptor beta chains from one sample, sequenced in a study of blood T cell repertoires in COVID-19. Assay: immunoSEQ multiplex PCR; the TCRdb copy retains only in-frame clones and omits some. The repertoire holds some 150,000 clones, with about 90% as singletons. Sequenced sample: peripheral blood. The receptors were gathered from a human donor in a cohort sampled during active COVID-19.

The rearrangement uses TRBV7-9 and TRBJ2-1; 7 bases line up with TRBD1. CDR3 size: 17 residues. Germline V gene data show CDR1 as SEHNR and CDR2 as FQNEAQ (reference sequence). V lost 5 bases to trimming and J lost 2 bases; unmatched junction nucleotides: 12. This chain's CDR3 is CASSTRQGKAAYNEQFF. CDR3 sequence (DNA): TGTGCCAGCAGCACCAGACAGGGCAAAGCCGCCTACAATGAGCAGTTCTTC.

The chain links TRBV12-3 or TRBV12-4 to TRBJ1-2; D is unresolved. V was clipped by 3 bases and J by 0 bases, with 5 bases between them. This CDR3 comprises 13 residues. The CDR3 is CASSFVTNYGYTF. Here the CDR3 DNA reads TGTGCCAGCAGTTTTGTTACTAACTATGGCTACACCTTC.

The J gene is TRBJ1-5, the V gene TRBV30, with D possibly being TRBD1 (5 bases). From germline, CDR1 is GTSNPN and CDR2 SVGIG (reference sequence). CDR3 length equals 14 residues. V was shortened by 1 base and J by 0 bases, with 7 bases between the two germline ends. The CDR3 loop reads CAWSGQNSNQPQHF. DNA for the CDR3: TGTGCCTGGAGTGGACAGAATAGCAATCAGCCCCAGCATTTT.

This clone was picked up a small number of times. The V call is TRBV29-1, the J call TRBJ2-5; possibly TRBD1 for D (7 bases). Germline V lookup: CDR1 SQVTM, CDR2 ANQGSEA. The CDR3 extends over 13 amino acids. With 7 bases removed from V and 5 bases from J, the gap between germline ends came to 17 bases. The CDR3 loop reads CSDRVQGRETQYF. The CDR3 DNA reads TGCAGCGACCGTGTACAGGGGAGGGAGACCCAGTACTTC.

The chain employs TRBV6-5 and TRBJ1-4; D perhaps matches TRBD1 (5 bases). Trimming pared 6 bases from V and 14 bases from J, leaving 13 bases between. Germline lookup yields CDR1 MNHEY and CDR2 SVGAGI. The CDR3 totals 11 residues. Here the CDR3 reads CASRGAPNLFF. In nucleotides, the CDR3 is TGTGCCAGCAGAGGGGCCCCGAACCTGTTTTTT.

This clone came up a few times. The genes are TRBV25-1 and TRBJ2-5; D is possibly TRBD1 (5 bases). The V and J ends lost 3 bases and 5 bases respectively, with 19 bases between them. CDR3 length: 16 amino acids. The germline CDR1 and CDR2 sequences are MGHDK and SYGVNS. The CDR3 DNA reads TGTGCCAGCAGTGATGGTTCTGGGGCGCCGCGGGAGACCCAGTACTTC. Amino acid sequence: CASSDGSGAPRETQYF.

J is TRBJ1-1 and V is TRBV4-3; D may be TRBD1 (5 bases). Trimming took off 0 bases at V and 6 bases at J, with 20 bases between the two ends. CDR1 and CDR2 (germline): LGHNA, YSLEER. The CDR3 sequence is 17 residues long. Written as DNA, the CDR3 is TGCGCCAGCAGCCAAGATGTTTGGGTCAGGCGGGGACCTGAAGCTTTCTTT. Amino acid sequence: CASSQDVWVRRGPEAFF.

This clone was seen once. The V and J genes are TRBV4-2 and TRBJ1-1; possible D gene TRBD1, 6 bases. The CDR3 has 15 amino acids. Trimming stripped 2 bases from V and 4 bases from J, with 14 bases between. CDR1 and CDR2 from the germline V gene are LGHNA and YNFKEQ. The chain's CDR3 is CASSQQHKGGTEAFF. CDR3 DNA: TGTGCCAGCAGCCAACAACACAAAGGGGGCACTGAAGCTTTCTTT.

This chain connects TRBV5-1 to TRBJ2-2, with TRBD1 matching over 7 bases. This CDR3 is built from 17 residues. Germline values: CDR1 SGHRS, CDR2 YFSETQ. With 2 bases clipped from V and 4 bases from J, the junction kept 11 bases outside the gene matches. CDR3 sequence reads: CASSLGTAVRGTGELFF. DNA for the CDR3: TGCGCCAGCAGCTTAGGGACAGCGGTTCGCGGCACCGGGGAGCTGTTTTTT.

J is TRBJ2-7 and V is TRBV4-2, with 7 bases matching TRBD2. Trimming took 1 base from V and 0 from J; bases not matched to a gene: 3. The CDR3 is made up of 15 amino acids. Per the germline V gene, CDR1 is LGHNA and CDR2 is YNFKEQ. The chain's CDR3 is CASSQGGTISYEQYF. The DNA of the CDR3 is TGTGCCAGCAGCCAAGGGGGGACTATCTCCTACGAGCAGTACTTC.

This clone was observed a few times. The chain joins TRBV30 to TRBJ2-7; D is unclear. CDR1 and CDR2 (germline): GTSNPN, SVGIG (reference sequence). The CDR3 has 13 residues. Trimming shortened V by 4 bases and J by 0 bases, and 10 bases separated the two germline ends. The CDR3 sequence: CAWKTLSSYEQYF. The CDR3 DNA is TGTGCCTGGAAGACACTCAGCTCCTACGAGCAGTACTTC.

The chain employs TRBV30 and TRBJ1-1; D is possibly TRBD1 (6 bases). There are 14 residues in the CDR3. Germline V CDR1 and CDR2: GTSNPN, SVGIG (reference sequence). V lost 5 bases and J 1 base, leaving 14 bases between the germline ends. This CDR3 is CAWYRAATNTEAFF. CDR3 nucleotide sequence: TGTGCCTGGTACAGGGCAGCCACGAACACTGAAGCTTTCTTT.

The chain combines TRBV7-2 with TRBJ1-2, with TRBD1 as a possible D gene (6 bases). The V end was cut by 7 bases, the J end by 6 bases, with 24 bases between. Per the germline V gene, CDR1 is SGHTA and CDR2 is FQGNSA. This CDR3 has 16 residues. CDR3 loop: CASTPYPTQGAHGYTF. DNA of the CDR3: TGTGCCAGCACCCCCTACCCGACACAGGGAGCTCATGGCTACACCTTC.

The chain joins TRBV11-2 to TRBJ1-1, with TRBD1 matching 7 bases. After removal of 5 bases from V and 0 bases from J, the junction contained 12 bases not matched to a gene. The CDR3 consists of 17 residues. Germline CDR1 reads SGHAT; CDR2 reads FQNNGV. The chain's CDR3 is CASSPRTGDFMNTEAFF. In DNA, the CDR3 is TGTGCCAGCAGCCCCCGGACAGGCGATTTTATGAACACTGAAGCTTTCTTT.

This chain links TRBV7-6 with TRBJ2-2; possible D gene TRBD2, 5 bases. CDR1 is SGHVS, CDR2 FNYEAQ, per germline. Trimming removed 1 base at V and 6 bases at J, with 15 bases between. This CDR3 has 16 amino acids. CDR3 coding DNA: TGTGCCAGCAGCTTAGTCGAGGAGGCCGGGGCCGGGGAGCTGTTTTTT. Amino acids: CASSLVEEAGAGELFF.

This chain uses TRBV7-9 with TRBJ2-7; D is possibly TRBD1 (5 bases). The length of the CDR3 is 14 residues. Germline-derived CDR1 and CDR2 are SEHNR and FQNEAQ (reference sequence). Trimming pared 4 bases from V and 6 bases from J, leaving 16 bases between. The DNA for the CDR3 is TGTGCCAGCAGCTCCGCTTCCCAGGGAACCGAGCAGTACTTC. Protein: CASSSASQGTEQYF. Looking up the rest from reference TRBV7-9 and TRBJ2-7 gives the full variable domain: DTGVSQNPRHKITKRGQNVTFRCDPISEHNRLYWYRQTLGQGPEFLTYFQNEAQLEKSRLLSDRFSAERPKGSFSTLEIQRTEQGDSAMYLCASSSASQGTEQYFGPGTRLTVT.

The chain carries TRBV5-5 and TRBJ2-1; a weak D match, TRBD1 (5 bases). Trimming pared 4 bases from V and 0 bases from J, leaving 14 bases between. Germline-derived CDR1 and CDR2 are SGHKS and YYEKEE (reference sequence). The CDR3 has 16 amino acids. The CDR3: CASSPGLRGSYNEQFF. CDR3 DNA: TGTGCCAGCAGCCCGGGCTTAAGGGGCTCCTACAATGAGCAGTTCTTC.

The chain joins TRBV5-1 to TRBJ1-1; TRBD1 is a possible D gene (5 bases). CDR3 length: 14 residues. Trimming removed 6 bases at V and 1 base at J, with 13 bases between. Per germline, CDR1 SGHRS and CDR2 YFSETQ. CDR3 bases: TGCGCCAGCACCCTAAATCAGGGGAACACTGAAGCTTTCTTT. Its protein is CASTLNQGNTEAFF.